The clone carrying this T cell receptor (beta chain) has a count of ten or more. This entry comes from a study of immune characterization of retroperitoneal liposarcoma. The ends lost 5 bases at V and 4 bases at J; junction bases unmatched: 4. CDR1 MNHNS and CDR2 SASEGT come from the germline V gene. The CDR3 runs 13 residues. In TCRdb, the PCR reads were re-called with MiXCR into one record per CDR3 protein. The sample carries approximately 11,000 distinct CDR3 sequences, about a quarter recorded once. The chain recombines TRBV6-1 with TRBJ1-2; TRBD1 aligns across 7 bases. The receptor was isolated from a female donor with retroperitoneal liposarcoma. Sequencing was carried out using tumor tissue. CDR3 coding DNA: TGTGCCAGCAGTCCACAGGGGAGCTATGGCTACACCTTC. This codes for CASSPQGSYGYTF.